The sequence of this T cell receptor beta chain was determined in a study of OX40 agonist ivuxolimab in advanced cancers. Germline assignment: CDR1 MNHEY and CDR2 SVGAGI. The V segment lost 6 bases and the J segment 3 bases; nucleotides outside the gene matches: 7. The length of the CDR3 is 14 residues. Data came from immunoSEQ multiplex PCR; TCRdb stores just in-frame clones and leaves some out. This repertoire shows tens of thousands of clones, 80% to 90% found once; its top ten account for more than 13%. The chain is built from TRBV6-5 and TRBJ1-1; 7 bases agree with TRBD1. The TCR sequence derives from an adult with an advanced solid tumor such as melanoma, head and neck, liver or kidney cancer. The material was CD4+ or CD8+ T cells sorted from blood, obtained in a trial of the OX40 agonist ivuxolimab. The CDR3 is CASRQHRGYTEAFF. The CDR3 DNA sequence: TGTGCCAGCAGACAACACAGGGGTTACACTGAAGCTTTCTTT.